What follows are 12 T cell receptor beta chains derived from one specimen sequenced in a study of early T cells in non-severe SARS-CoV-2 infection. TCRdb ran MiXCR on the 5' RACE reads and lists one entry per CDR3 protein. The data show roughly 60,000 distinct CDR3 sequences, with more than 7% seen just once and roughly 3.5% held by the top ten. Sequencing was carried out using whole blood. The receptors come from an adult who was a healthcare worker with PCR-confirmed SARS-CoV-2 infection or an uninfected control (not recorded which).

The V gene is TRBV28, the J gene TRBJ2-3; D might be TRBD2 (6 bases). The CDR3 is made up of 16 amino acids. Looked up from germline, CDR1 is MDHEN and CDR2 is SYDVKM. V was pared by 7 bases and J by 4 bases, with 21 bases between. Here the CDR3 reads CASITSTLGGADTQYF. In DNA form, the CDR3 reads TGTGCCAGCATTACTTCGACTCTCGGGGGAGCAGATACGCAGTATTTT.

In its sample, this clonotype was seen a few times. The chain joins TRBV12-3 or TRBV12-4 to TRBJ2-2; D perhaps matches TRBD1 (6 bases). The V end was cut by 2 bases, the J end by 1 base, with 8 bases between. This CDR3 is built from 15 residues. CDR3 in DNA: TGTGCCAGCAGTTTAACACAGGGGAACACCGGGGAGCTGTTTTTT. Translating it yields CASSLTQGNTGELFF.

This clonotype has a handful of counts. CDR3 bases: TGTGCCTGCCGGGACGACTCCTACAATGAGCAGTTCTTC. Its translation is CACRDDSYNEQFF. The chain employs TRBV30 and TRBJ2-1, with D possibly called TRBD1 or TRBD2 (5 bases each). V lost 6 bases and J lost 0, with 9 bases in between. This CDR3 contains 13 residues. Germline-derived CDR1 and CDR2 are GTSNPN and SVGIG (reference sequence).

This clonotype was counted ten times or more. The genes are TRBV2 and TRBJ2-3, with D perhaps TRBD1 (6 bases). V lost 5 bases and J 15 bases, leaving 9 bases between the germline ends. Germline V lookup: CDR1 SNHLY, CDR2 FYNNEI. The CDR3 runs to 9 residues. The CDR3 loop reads CASSPGHYF. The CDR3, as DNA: TGTGCCAGCAGTCCGGGACATTATTTT.

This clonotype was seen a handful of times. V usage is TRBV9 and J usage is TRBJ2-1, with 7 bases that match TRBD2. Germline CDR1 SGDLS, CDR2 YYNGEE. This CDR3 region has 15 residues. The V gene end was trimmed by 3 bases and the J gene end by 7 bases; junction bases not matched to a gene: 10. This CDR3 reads CASSAGFAGGNEQFF. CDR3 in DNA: TGTGCCAGCAGCGCCGGGTTTGCCGGGGGGAATGAGCAGTTCTTC.

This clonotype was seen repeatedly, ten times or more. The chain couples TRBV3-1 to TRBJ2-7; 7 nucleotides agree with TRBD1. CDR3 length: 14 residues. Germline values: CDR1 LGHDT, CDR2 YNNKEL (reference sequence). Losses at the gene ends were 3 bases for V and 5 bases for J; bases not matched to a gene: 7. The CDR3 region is CASSQGYRGHEQYF. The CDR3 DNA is TGTGCCAGCAGCCAGGGCTACAGGGGCCACGAGCAGTACTTC.

Written as DNA, the CDR3 is TGTGCCAGCAGCCAAGGACAGGGACGCGATGGCTACACCTTC. Its translation is CASSQGQGRDGYTF. J is TRBJ1-2 and V is TRBV14, with 7 positions matching TRBD1. After removal of 1 base from V and 6 bases from J, the junction contained 5 bases not matched to a gene. The CDR3 spans 14 residues. The germline V gene encodes CDR1 SGHDN and CDR2 FVKESK.

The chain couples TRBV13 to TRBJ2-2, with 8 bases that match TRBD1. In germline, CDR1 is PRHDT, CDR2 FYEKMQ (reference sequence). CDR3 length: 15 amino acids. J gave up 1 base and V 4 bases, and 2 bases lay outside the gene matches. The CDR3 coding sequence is TGTGCCAGCAGCTGGGGACAGGTGAACACCGGGGAGCTGTTTTTT. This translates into CASSWGQVNTGELFF.

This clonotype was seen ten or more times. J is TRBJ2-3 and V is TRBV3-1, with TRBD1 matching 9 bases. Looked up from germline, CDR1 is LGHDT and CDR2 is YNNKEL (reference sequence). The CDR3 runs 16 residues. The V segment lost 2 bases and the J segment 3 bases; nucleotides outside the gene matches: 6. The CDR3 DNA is TGTGCCAGCAGCCAATTCCTGACAGGGGGAACAGATACGCAGTATTTT. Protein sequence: CASSQFLTGGTDTQYF.

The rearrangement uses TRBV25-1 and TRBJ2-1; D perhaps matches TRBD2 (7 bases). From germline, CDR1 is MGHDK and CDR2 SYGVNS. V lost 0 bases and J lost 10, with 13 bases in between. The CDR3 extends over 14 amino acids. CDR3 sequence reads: CASSEYRGGPEQFF. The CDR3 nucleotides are TGTGCCAGCAGTGAATATAGGGGGGGCCCGGAGCAGTTCTTC.

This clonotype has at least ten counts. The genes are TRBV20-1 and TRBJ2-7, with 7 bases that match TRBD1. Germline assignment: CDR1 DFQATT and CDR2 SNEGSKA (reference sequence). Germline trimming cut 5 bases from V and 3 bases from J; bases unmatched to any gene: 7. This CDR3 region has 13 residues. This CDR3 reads CSAETGRLYEQYF. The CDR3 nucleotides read TGCAGTGCTGAGACAGGGCGTCTCTACGAGCAGTACTTC.

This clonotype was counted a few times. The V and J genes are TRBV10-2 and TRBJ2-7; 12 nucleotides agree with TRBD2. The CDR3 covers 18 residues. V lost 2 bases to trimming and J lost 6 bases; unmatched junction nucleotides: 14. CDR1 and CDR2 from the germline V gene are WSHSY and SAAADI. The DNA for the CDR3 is TGCGCCAGCAGTGAGAAATTGGCTAGCGGGAGGGCCGGTCTCGAGCAGTACTTC. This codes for CASSEKLASGRAGLEQYF.